This TCR beta chain was identified in a study of OX40 agonist ivuxolimab in advanced cancers. In the study overall: Ivuxolimab was a fully human IgG2 agonistic monoclonal antibody targeting the costimulatory receptor OX40 (CD134). Intravenous ivuxolimab was administered to patients every 2 weeks at six dose levels: 0.01, 0.1, 0.3, 1.5, 3 and 10 mg/kg. Among the roughly 54 dose-escalation patients, 19 had hepatocellular carcinoma, around 15 melanoma, 9 renal cell carcinoma and 9 head and neck cancer. In the dose-escalation cohort, around four fifths of patients were male, and the mean age was roughly 60 years, with a range of roughly 20 to 80. Patients were allowed to have had prior anti-PD-1, anti-PD-L1 or anti-CTLA-4 therapy, and around 41% of the dose-escalation patients had previously received checkpoint inhibitors. Three dose-escalation patients achieved partial responses, one with hepatocellular carcinoma and two with cutaneous melanoma. The point of sequencing TCRbeta in the periphery was to test whether ivuxolimab changed TCR sequence diversity and drove clonal T-cell expansion. The monotherapy dose-escalation portion (N ≈ 56 patients) of the phase I ivuxolimab trial is reported in the paper. The research as a whole found: At doses from 0.1 to 3.0 mg/kg, clonal expansion was seen in both CD4+ and CD8+ blood T cells between baseline and week 6. The antigen specificity of the peripheral T cells that underwent clonal expansion was not determined. Partial responders in the 0.1-3.0 mg/kg groups had among the lowest normalized peripheral clonal expansion, especially among CD8+ T cells. Low levels of normalized T-cell clonal expansion were also seen in some patients who did not respond. After ivuxolimab, more expanded clones were found on average in CD8+ T cells than in CD4+ T cells.

Regarding this clone: Its antigen has not been determined. No base quality information exists; no much larger clone differs at one position.

To sequence the TCRbeta CDR3 region, genomic DNA was isolated from the sorted cells. The immunoSEQ Assay was used for sequencing of TCRbeta CDR3 regions. TCRdb obtained this table from immuneACCESS and retained in-frame rearrangements with V and J assigned. These tables miss some clones; where compared with another copy, unresolved V genes account for less than half of the shortfall, and the remainder is unexplained. The table for this sample lists 80,000 or so clones; more than 70% of them were counted only once. Roughly 2.2% of the sample lies in the top ten. The germline ends are 27 bases apart after V is trimmed by 4 bases and J by 2 bases. From the cysteine through the phenylalanine, the CDR3 covers 20 amino acids. Kept here is only the CDR3 DNA, which spans 60 bases and is read in frame from base 1. CDR1 and CDR2, per the germline V gene, are SGDLS and YYNGEE. Patients with autoimmune disease history or receiving systemic immunosuppression were excluded from the trial. Peripheral blood for TCR sequencing was collected from all dose cohorts at baseline, on cycle 4 day 1, and on cycle 7 day 1. Samples were obtained from an open-label, multicenter, first-in-human phase I dose-escalation trial of ivuxolimab. Adults with locally advanced or metastatic melanoma, renal cell carcinoma, hepatocellular carcinoma or head and neck squamous cell carcinoma were enrolled in the trial. CD4+ and CD8+ T cells were sorted separately from peripheral blood before TCR sequencing.

The chain was built from TRBV9 and TRBJ2-2; TRBD1 could be the D gene, as 7 bases match. The sequencing used CD4+ or CD8+ T cells sorted from blood, collected in a trial of the OX40 agonist ivuxolimab. This clonotype was obtained from an adult with an advanced solid tumor such as melanoma, head and neck, liver or kidney cancer. At the DNA level, the sequence is TGTGCCAGCAGCCCCCGTGGAGGGGGCGAAGGACGGCGTAACACCGGGGAGCTGTTTTTT. It encodes CASSPRGGGEGRRNTGELFF.